Described below is a single TCR beta chain sequence and its context. Its antigen remains unknown. Measured with immunoSEQ multiplex PCR; TCRdb has only the in-frame clones, and not every one. The table records around 6,700 clones, approximately 80% of them present only once. This sample was included in a study of tumor-infiltrating lymphocytes in localized non-small cell lung cancer. General study points: TCR sequencing covered a subset of patients with enough tissue. T-cell fraction did not differ between immunotypes IM1 and IM2. Compared with uninvolved lung, tumors showed higher T cell infiltration by TCRbeta sequencing.

The TCR originated in a human donor with non-small cell lung cancer. Sequencing was performed on lung tumor tissue.

The DNA for the CDR3 is TGCGCCAGCAGCCCGCGGACCGCTACCGGGGAGCTGTTTTTT. Protein: CASSPRTATGELFF. The V gene is TRBV5-1, the J gene TRBJ2-2; D unclear. V shed 4 bases and J shed 5 bases, with 12 bases lying between them. The CDR3 loop spans 14 amino acids. CDR1 SGHRS and CDR2 YFSETQ come from the germline V gene.